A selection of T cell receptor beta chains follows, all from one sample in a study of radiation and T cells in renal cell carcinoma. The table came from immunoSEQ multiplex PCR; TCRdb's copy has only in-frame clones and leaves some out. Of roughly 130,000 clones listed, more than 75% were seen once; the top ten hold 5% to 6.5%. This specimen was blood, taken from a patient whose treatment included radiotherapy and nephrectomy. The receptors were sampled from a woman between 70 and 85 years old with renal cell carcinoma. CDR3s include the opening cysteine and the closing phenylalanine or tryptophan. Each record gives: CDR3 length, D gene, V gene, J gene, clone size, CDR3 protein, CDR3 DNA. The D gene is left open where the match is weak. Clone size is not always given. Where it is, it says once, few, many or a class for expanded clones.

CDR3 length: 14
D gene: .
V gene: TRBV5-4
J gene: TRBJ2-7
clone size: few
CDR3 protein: CASSLSGNYYEQYF
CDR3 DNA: TGTGCCAGCAGCTTGAGTGGTAATTACTACGAGCAGTACTTC

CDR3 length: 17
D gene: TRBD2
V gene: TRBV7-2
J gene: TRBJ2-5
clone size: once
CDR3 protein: CASSLGTSGVLQETQYF
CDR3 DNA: TGTGCCAGCAGCCTCGGGACTAGCGGGGTACTCCAAGAGACCCAGTACTTC

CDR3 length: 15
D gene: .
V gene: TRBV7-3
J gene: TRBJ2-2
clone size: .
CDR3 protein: CASSSAQVHDRELFF
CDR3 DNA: TGTGCCAGCAGCTCCGCTCAGGTGCATGACAGGGAGCTGTTTTTT

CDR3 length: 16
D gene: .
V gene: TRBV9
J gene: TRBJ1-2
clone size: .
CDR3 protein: CASSPHPTDPNYGYTF
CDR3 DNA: TGTGCCAGCAGCCCCCACCCGACAGATCCCAACTATGGCTACACCTTC

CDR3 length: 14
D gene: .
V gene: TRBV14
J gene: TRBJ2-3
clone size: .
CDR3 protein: CASSQGYGRDTQYF
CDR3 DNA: TGTGCCAGCAGCCAAGGGTACGGCCGAGATACGCAGTATTTT

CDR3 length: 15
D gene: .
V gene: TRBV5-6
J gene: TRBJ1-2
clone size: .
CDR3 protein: CASSLLNGANYGYTF
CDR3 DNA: TGTGCCAGCAGCTTGCTTAACGGGGCTAACTATGGCTACACCTTC

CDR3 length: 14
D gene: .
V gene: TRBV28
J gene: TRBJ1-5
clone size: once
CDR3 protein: CASSWPGYDQPQHF
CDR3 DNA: TGTGCCAGCAGTTGGCCAGGGTATGATCAGCCCCAGCATTTT

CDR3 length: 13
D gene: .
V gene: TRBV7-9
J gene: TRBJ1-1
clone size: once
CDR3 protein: CASGSQFGTEAFF
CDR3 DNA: TGTGCCAGCGGATCGCAGTTTGGGACTGAAGCTTTCTTT

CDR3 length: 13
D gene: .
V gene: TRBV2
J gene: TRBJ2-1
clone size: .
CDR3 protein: CASMGPRYNEQFF
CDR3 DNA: TGTGCCAGCATGGGGCCTCGGTACAATGAGCAGTTCTTC

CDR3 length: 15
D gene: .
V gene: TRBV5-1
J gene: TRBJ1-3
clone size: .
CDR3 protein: CASSPTGNSGNTIYF
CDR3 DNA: TGCGCCAGCAGCCCGACGGGGAACTCTGGAAACACCATATATTTT

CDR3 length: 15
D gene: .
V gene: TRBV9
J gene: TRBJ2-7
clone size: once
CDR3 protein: CASSPPGRGAYEQYF
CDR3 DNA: TGTGCCAGCAGCCCCCCGGGAAGGGGGGCATACGAGCAGTACTTC

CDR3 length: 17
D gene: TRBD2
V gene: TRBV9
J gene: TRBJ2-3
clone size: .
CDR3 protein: CASSVESAGGRTDTQYF
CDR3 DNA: TGTGCCAGCAGCGTAGAATCAGCGGGGGGACGCACAGATACGCAGTATTTT

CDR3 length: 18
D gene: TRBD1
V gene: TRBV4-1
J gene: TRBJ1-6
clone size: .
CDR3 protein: CASSQPRDSEKYNSPLHF
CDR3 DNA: TGCGCCAGCAGCCAACCACGGGACAGCGAAAAGTATAATTCACCCCTCCACTTT

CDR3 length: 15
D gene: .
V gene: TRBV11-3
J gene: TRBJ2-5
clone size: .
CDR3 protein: CASSDGAILGGTQYF
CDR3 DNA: TGTGCCAGCAGCGACGGCGCGATCCTTGGAGGGACCCAGTACTTC

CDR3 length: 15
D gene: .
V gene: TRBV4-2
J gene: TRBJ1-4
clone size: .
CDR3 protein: CASSRGNSKDEKLFF
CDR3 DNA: TGTGCCAGCAGCCGCGGGAACAGTAAAGACGAAAAACTGTTTTTT

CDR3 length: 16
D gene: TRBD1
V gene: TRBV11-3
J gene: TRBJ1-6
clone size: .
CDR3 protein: CASSSRGLSLNSPLHF
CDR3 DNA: TGTGCCAGCAGCTCCAGGGGGCTTTCTCTTAATTCACCCCTCCACTTT

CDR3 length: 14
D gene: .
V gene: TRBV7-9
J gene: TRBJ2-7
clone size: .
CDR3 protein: CASSLVPMNYEQYF
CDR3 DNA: TGTGCCAGCAGCTTAGTACCCATGAACTACGAGCAGTACTTC

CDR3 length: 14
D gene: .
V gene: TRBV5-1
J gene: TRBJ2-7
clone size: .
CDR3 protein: CASSFRDMSYEQYF
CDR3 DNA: TGCGCCAGCAGCTTTAGGGACATGAGCTACGAGCAGTACTTC

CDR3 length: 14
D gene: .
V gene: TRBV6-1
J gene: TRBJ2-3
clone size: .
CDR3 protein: CASLGGLNTDTQYF
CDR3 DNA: TGTGCCAGCCTTGGGGGGCTCAACACAGATACGCAGTATTTT

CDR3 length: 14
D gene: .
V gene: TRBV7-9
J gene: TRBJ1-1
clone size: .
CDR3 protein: CASSLGQVNTEAFF
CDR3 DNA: TGTGCCAGCAGCTTAGGACAGGTGAACACTGAAGCTTTCTTT

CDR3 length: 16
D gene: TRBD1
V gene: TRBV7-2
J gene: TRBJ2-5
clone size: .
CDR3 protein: CASSLFDRVHQETQYF
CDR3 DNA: TGTGCCAGCAGTCTATTCGACAGGGTTCATCAAGAGACCCAGTACTTC

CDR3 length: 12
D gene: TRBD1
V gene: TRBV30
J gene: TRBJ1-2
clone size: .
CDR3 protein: CAGTGGGYGYTF
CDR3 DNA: TGTGCCGGGACAGGGGGAGGCTATGGCTACACCTTC

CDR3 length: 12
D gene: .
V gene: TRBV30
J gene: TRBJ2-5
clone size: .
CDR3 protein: CAWKGVAETQYF
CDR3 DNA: TGTGCCTGGAAGGGGGTGGCAGAGACCCAGTACTTC

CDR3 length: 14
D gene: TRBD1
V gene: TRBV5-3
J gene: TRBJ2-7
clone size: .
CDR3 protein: CARSSRDRSYEQYF
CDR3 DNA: TGTGCCAGAAGCAGCCGGGACAGGTCCTACGAGCAGTACTTC

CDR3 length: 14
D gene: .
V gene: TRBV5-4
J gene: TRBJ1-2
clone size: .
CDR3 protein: CASSLETLNYGYTF
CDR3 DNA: TGTGCCAGCAGCTTGGAAACTCTTAACTATGGCTACACCTTC

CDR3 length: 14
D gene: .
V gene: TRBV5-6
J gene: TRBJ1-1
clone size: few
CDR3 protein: CASSHGQGGTEAFF
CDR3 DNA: TGTGCCAGCAGCCATGGGCAGGGAGGGACTGAAGCTTTCTTT

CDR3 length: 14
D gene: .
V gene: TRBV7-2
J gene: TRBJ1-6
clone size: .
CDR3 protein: CASSFTGPNSPLHF
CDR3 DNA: TGTGCCAGCAGCTTTACAGGCCCTAATTCACCCCTCCACTTT

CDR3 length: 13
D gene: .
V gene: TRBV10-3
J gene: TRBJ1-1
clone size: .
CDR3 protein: CAISENTGTEAFF
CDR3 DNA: TGTGCCATCAGTGAGAATACGGGAACTGAAGCTTTCTTT

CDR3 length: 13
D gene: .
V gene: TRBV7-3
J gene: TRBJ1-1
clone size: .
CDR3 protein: CASSLGVTTEAFF
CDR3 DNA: TGTGCCAGCAGCCTAGGGGTCACCACTGAAGCTTTCTTT

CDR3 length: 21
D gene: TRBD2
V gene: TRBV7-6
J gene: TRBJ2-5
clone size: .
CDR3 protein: CASSPGTGRLAGGLGRETQYF
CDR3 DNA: TGTGCCAGCAGCCCCGGGACAGGGAGACTAGCGGGGGGCCTGGGGAGAGAGACCCAGTACTTC

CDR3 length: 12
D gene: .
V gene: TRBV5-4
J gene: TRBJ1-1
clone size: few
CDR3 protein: CASSLRNTEAFF
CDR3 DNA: TGTGCCAGCAGCTTGAGGAACACTGAAGCTTTCTTT

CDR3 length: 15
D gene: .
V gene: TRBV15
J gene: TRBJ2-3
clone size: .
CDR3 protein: CATSRAAGVGDTQYF
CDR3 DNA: TGTGCCACCAGCAGAGCGGCAGGGGTCGGAGATACGCAGTATTTT

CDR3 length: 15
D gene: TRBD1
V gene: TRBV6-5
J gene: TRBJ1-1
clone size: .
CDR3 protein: CASSYSTGGHTEAFF
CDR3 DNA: TGTGCCAGCAGTTACTCGACAGGGGGCCACACTGAAGCTTTCTTT

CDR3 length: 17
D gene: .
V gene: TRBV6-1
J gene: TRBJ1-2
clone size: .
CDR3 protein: CASSEGGKGTFNYGYTF
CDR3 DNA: TGTGCCAGCAGTGAAGGTGGTAAGGGAACCTTTAACTATGGCTACACCTTC

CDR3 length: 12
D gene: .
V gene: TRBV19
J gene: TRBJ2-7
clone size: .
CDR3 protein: CASSITRGEQYF
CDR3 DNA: TGTGCCAGTAGTATCACCCGGGGCGAGCAGTACTTC

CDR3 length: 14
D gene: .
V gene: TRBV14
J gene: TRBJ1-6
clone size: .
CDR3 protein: CASSPGSSGSPLHF
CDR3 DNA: TGTGCCAGCAGCCCAGGGAGCTCCGGGTCACCCCTCCACTTT

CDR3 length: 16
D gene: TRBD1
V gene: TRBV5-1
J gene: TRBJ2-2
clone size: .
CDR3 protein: CASSLGDRGNTGELFF
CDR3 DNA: TGCGCCAGCAGCTTGGGGGACAGGGGGAACACCGGGGAGCTGTTTTTT

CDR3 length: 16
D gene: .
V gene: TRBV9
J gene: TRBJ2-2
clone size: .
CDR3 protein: CASSVGGTGNTGELFF
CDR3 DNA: TGTGCCAGCAGCGTGGGGGGGACAGGAAACACCGGGGAGCTGTTTTTT

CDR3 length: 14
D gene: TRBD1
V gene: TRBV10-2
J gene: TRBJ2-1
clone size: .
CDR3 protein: CASSDRGRVNEQFF
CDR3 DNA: TGCGCCAGCAGCGACAGGGGGCGGGTGAATGAGCAGTTCTTC

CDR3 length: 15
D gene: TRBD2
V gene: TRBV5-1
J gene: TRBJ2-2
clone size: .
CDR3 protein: CASSSAGGITGELFF
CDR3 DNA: TGCGCCAGCAGCTCAGCGGGGGGGATCACCGGGGAGCTGTTTTTT

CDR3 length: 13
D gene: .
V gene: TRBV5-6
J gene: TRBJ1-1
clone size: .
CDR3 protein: CASSSPHNTEAFF
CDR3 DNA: TGTGCCAGCAGCTCACCACATAACACTGAAGCTTTCTTT

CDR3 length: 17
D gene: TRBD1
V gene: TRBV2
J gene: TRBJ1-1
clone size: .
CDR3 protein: CASSKRDRGGPGTEAFF
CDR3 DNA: TGTGCCAGCAGTAAGAGGGACAGGGGAGGACCGGGGACTGAAGCTTTCTTT

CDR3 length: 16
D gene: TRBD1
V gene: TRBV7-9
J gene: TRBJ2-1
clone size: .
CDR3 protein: CASSLWGQGSYNEQFF
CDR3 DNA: TGTGCCAGCAGCTTGTGGGGACAGGGTTCCTACAATGAGCAGTTCTTC

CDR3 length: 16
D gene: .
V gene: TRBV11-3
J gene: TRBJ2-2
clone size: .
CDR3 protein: CASSLPDSSNTGELFF
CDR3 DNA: TGTGCCAGCAGCTTACCCGACAGTTCGAACACCGGGGAGCTGTTTTTT

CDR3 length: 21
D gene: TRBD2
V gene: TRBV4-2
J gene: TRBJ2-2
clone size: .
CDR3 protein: CASSRPLGLAGGAPNTGELFF
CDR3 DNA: TGTGCCAGCAGCCGGCCTTTAGGACTAGCGGGGGGCGCCCCCAACACCGGGGAGCTGTTTTTT

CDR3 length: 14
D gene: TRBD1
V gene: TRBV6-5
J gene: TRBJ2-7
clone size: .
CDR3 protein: CASSVSGQSYEQYF
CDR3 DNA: TGTGCCAGCAGTGTCTCGGGACAGTCCTACGAGCAGTACTTC

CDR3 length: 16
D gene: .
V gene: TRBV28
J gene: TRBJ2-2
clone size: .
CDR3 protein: CASKLLTGRYTGELFF
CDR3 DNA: TGTGCCAGCAAACTATTGACAGGGAGGTACACCGGGGAGCTGTTTTTT

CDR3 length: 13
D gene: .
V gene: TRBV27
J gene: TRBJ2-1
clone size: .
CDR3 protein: CASTRQGGYEQFF
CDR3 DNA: TGTGCCAGCACGCGGCAGGGGGGCTATGAGCAGTTCTTC

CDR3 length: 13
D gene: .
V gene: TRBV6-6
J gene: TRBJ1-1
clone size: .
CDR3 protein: CASSYPLSAEAFF
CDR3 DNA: TGTGCCAGCAGTTACCCGCTCTCCGCTGAAGCTTTCTTT

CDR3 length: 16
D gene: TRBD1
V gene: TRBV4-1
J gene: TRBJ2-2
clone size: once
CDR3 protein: CASTHHPGQGAGELFF
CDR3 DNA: TGCGCCAGCACCCACCACCCTGGACAGGGTGCCGGGGAGCTGTTTTTT

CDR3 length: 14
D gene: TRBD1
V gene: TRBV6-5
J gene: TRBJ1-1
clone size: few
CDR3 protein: CASSPSTGRNEAFF
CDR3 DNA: TGTGCCAGCAGTCCCTCGACAGGGCGGAATGAAGCTTTCTTT

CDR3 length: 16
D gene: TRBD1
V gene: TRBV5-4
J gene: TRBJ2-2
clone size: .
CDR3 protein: CASSPGGDRGTGELFF
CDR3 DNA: TGTGCCAGCAGCCCAGGAGGGGACAGGGGCACCGGGGAGCTGTTTTTT

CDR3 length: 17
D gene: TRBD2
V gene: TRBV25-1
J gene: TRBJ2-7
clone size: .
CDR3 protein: CASGSGDGPVSSYEQYF
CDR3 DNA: TGTGCCAGCGGGAGCGGGGACGGACCCGTAAGCTCCTACGAGCAGTACTTC